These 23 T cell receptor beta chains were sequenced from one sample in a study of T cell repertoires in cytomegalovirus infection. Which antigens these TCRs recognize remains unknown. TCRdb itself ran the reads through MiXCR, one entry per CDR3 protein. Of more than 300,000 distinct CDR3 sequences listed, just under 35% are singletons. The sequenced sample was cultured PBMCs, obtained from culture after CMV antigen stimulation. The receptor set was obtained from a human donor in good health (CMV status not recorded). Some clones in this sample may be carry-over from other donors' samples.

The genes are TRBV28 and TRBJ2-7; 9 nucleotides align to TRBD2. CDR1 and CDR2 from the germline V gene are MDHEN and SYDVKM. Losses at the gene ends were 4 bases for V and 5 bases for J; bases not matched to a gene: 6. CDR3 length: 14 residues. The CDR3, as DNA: TGTGCCAGCAGTTCCGCGGGAGGGGCGAACGAGCAGTACGTC. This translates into CASSSAGGANEQYV.

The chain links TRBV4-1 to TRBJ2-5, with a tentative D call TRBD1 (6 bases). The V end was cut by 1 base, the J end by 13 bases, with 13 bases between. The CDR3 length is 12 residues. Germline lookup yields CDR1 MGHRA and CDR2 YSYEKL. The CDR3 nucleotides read TGCGCCAGCAGCCAAGGCGCAGGGGTCGCGTACTTC. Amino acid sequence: CASSQGAGVAYF.

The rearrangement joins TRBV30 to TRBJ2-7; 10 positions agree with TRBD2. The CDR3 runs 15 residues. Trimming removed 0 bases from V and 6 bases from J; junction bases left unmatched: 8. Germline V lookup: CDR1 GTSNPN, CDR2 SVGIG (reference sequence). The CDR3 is CAWSVVTSGTGEQYF. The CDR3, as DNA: TGTGCCTGGAGTGTCGTAACTAGCGGGACGGGCGAGCAGTACTTC.

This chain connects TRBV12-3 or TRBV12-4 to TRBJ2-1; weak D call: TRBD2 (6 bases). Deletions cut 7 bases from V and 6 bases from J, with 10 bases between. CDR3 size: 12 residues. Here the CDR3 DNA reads TGTGCCAGCACTCGGGGGTCCAATGAGCAGTTCTTC. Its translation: CASTRGSNEQFF.

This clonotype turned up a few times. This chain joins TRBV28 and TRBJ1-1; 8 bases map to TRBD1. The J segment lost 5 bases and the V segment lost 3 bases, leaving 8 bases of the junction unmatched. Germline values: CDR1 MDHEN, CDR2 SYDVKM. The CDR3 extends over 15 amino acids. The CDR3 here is CASSFLTGELTEAFF. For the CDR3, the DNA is TGTGCCAGCAGTTTCCTGACAGGGGAATTGACTGAAGCTTTCTTT.

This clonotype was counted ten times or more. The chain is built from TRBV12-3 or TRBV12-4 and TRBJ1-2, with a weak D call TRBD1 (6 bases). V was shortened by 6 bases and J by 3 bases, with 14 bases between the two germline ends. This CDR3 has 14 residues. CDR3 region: CASSLTGIDYGYTF. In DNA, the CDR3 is TGTGCCAGCAGCCTAACAGGGATCGACTATGGCTACACCTTC.

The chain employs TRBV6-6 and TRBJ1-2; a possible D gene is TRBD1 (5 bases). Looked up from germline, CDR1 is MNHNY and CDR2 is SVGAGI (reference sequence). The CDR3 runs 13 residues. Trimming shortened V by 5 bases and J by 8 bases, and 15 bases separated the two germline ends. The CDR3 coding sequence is TGTGCCAGCAGTAACGGGGGGTTGGGGGGCTACACCTTC. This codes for CASSNGGLGGYTF.

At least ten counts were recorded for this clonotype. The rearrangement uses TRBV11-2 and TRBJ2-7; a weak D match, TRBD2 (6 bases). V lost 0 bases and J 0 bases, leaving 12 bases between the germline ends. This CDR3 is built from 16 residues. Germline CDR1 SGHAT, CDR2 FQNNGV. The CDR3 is CASSLDLARSSYEQYV. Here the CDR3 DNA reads TGTGCCAGCAGCTTAGACCTAGCGCGAAGCTCCTACGAGCAGTACGTC.

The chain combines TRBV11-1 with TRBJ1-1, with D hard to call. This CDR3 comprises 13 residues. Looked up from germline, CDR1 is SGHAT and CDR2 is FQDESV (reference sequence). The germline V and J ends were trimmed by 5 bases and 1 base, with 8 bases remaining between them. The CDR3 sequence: CASSEVWNTEAFF. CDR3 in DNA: TGTGCCAGCAGCGAGGTGTGGAACACTGAAGCTTTCTTT.

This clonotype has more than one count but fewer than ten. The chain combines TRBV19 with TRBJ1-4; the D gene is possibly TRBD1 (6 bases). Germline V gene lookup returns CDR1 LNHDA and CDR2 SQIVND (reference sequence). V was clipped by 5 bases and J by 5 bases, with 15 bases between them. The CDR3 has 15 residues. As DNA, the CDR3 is TGTGCCAGTAGTTCCGGACAGAGTTACAATGAAAAACTGTTTTTT. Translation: CASSSGQSYNEKLFF.

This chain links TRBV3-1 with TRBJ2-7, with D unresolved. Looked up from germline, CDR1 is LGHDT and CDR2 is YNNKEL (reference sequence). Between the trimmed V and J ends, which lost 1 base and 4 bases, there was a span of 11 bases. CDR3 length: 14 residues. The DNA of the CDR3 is TGTGCCAGCAGCCAAGTTATCACGGCTTACGAGCAGTACTTC. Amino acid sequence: CASSQVITAYEQYF.

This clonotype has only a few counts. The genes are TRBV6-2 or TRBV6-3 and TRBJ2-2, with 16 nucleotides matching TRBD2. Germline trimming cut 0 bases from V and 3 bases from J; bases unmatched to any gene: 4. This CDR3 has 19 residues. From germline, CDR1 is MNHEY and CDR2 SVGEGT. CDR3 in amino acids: CASSYSGLAGGPHTGELFF. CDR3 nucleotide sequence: TGTGCCAGCAGTTACTCGGGACTAGCGGGAGGGCCACACACCGGGGAGCTGTTTTTT.

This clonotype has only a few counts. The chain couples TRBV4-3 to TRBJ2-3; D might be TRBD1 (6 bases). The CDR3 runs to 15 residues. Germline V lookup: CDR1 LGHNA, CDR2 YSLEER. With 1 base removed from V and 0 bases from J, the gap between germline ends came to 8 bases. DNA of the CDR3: TGCGCCAGCAGCCAAGGGGACACTAGCACAGATACGCAGTATTTT. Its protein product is CASSQGDTSTDTQYF.

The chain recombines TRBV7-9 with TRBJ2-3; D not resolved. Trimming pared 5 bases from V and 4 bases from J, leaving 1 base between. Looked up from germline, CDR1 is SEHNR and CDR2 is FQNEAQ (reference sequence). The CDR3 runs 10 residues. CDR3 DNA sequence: TGTGCCAGCAGCGCAGATACGCAGTATTTT. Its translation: CASSADTQYF.

The CDR3 nucleotides are TGCGCCAGCAGCCCCGGGAGGAGGTCTTATGAAGCTTTCTTT. Amino acids: CASSPGRRSYEAFF. This chain joins TRBV5-1 and TRBJ1-1; D unclear. Trimming shortened V by 4 bases and J by 7 bases, and 17 bases separated the two germline ends. Germline CDR1 SGHRS, CDR2 YFSETQ. The CDR3 loop spans 14 amino acids.

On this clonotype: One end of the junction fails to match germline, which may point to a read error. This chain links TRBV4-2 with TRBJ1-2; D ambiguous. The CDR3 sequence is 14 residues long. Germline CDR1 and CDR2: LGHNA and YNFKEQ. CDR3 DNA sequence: TGTGCCAGCAGCCAAGTAATGCCAAACTATGGCTACGCCTTC. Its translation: CASSQVMPNYGYAF.

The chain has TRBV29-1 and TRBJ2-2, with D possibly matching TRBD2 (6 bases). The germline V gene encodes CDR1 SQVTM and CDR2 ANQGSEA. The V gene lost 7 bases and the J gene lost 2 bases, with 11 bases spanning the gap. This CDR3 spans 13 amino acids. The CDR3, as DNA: TGCAGCGGGCGACTAGACAACACCGGGGAGCTGTTTTTT. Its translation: CSGRLDNTGELFF.

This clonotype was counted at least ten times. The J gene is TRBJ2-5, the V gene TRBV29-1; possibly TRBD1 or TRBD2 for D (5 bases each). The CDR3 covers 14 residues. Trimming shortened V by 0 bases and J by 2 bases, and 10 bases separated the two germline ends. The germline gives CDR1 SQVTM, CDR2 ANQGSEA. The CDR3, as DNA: TGCAGCGTTGAAGATCTATGGGGGCAAGAGACCCAGTACTTC. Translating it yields CSVEDLWGQETQYF.

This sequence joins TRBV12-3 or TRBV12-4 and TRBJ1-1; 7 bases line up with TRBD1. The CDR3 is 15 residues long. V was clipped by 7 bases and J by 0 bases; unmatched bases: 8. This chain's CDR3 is CASTPRGVMNTEAFF. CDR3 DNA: TGTGCCAGCACCCCCAGGGGGGTCATGAACACTGAAGCTTTCTTT.

The CDR3 protein is CASSFLTSGSETQYF. In DNA, the CDR3 is TGTGCCAGCAGCTTTTTGACTAGCGGTTCAGAGACCCAGTACTTC. This chain joins TRBV7-2 and TRBJ2-5; 9 bases map to TRBD2. Germline V gene lookup returns CDR1 SGHTA and CDR2 FQGNSA. The CDR3 totals 15 residues. V was pared by 3 bases and J by 4 bases, with 6 bases of the junction left unmatched.

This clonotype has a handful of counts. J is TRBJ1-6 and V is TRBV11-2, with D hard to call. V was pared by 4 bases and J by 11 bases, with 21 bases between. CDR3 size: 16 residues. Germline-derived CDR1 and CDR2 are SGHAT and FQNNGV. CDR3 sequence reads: CASSSRSTVNTTPLHF. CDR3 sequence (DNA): TGTGCCAGCAGCTCGCGGTCTACCGTTAATACAACACCCCTCCACTTT.

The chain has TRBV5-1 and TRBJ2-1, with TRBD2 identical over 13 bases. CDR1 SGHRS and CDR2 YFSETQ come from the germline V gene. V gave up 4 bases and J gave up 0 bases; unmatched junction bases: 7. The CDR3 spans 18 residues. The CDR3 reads CASSAGTSGKSSYNEQFF. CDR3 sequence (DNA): TGCGCCAGCAGCGCAGGGACTAGCGGGAAGTCCTCCTACAATGAGCAGTTCTTC.

In DNA, the CDR3 is TGCAGTGCTAAAAGCGGGAGGGAGGAAGATACGCAGTATTTT. It yields the protein CSAKSGREEDTQYF. This chain uses TRBV20-1 with TRBJ2-3, with 10 positions matching TRBD2. Trimming at V came to 4 bases and at J to 5 bases, leaving 6 bases not matched to a gene. CDR1 and CDR2 (germline): DFQATT, SNEGSKA (reference sequence). This CDR3 is 14 amino acids long.